This TCR beta chain was recovered during a study of T cells after yellow fever vaccination. Study-level findings and limits: A large majority of primary-vaccination clones showed up again after the booster (just under 97% CD4, 88% CD8).

Comment on this clonotype: Its antigen remains unidentified.

A process of 5'RACE template switching, which added a universal primer site and UMIs, was used to make TCR cDNA. TCRdb ran MiXCR on the 5' RACE reads and lists one entry per CDR3 protein. Among some 600,000 distinct CDR3 sequences, approximately 13% were seen once, and the ten largest hold more than 12%. This CDR3 contains 15 residues. V shed 3 bases and J shed 5 bases, with 15 bases lying between them. Germline-derived CDR1 and CDR2 are WSHSY and SAAADI. The receptor was isolated from a man aged 25-45 years who received the YFV17D yellow fever vaccine. This material consisted of PBMCs, taken on the day of the yellow fever booster vaccination. V usage is TRBV10-2 and J usage is TRBJ2-3; D not resolved. CDR3 in amino acids: CASSEGRGGGDTQYF. CDR3 DNA: TGCGCCAGCAGTGAAGGGCGCGGCGGTGGAGATACGCAGTATTTT.